A selection of T cell receptor beta chains follows, all from one sample in a study of cytomegalovirus exposure and HLA in healthy donors. Repertoires were generated with immunoSEQ multiplex PCR, while TCRdb's copy carries only in-frame clones and drops some. The top ten hold 0.6% to 0.8% of the sample, which has approximately 150,000 clones, roughly nine tenths seen once. Material for sequencing was PBMCs. These receptors came from a man aged 18 to 35 in good health and CMV-seronegative. CDR3s include the opening cysteine and the closing phenylalanine or tryptophan. Each record gives: clone size, D gene, V gene, J gene, CDR3 DNA, CDR3 protein. A D gene is named only where the DNA matches it firmly. Size tells how often a clone was seen (once, few, many) or the class of an expanded clone, and some rows leave it out.

size: .; D: .; V: TRBV27; J: TRBJ1-6; DNA: TGTGCCAGCAGTTTCATCCCTAGCTCCTATAATTCACCCCTCCACTTT; CDR3: CASSFIPSSYNSPLHF
size: .; D: TRBD2; V: TRBV15; J: TRBJ2-7; DNA: TGTGCCACCAGCAGGGACAGACTAGCGGGGAGCTCCTACGAGCAGTACTTC; CDR3: CATSRDRLAGSSYEQYF
size: .; D: TRBD2; V: TRBV5-1; J: TRBJ2-7; DNA: TGCGCCAGCAGCCCCCGGACTAGCGGGGGGGCCTTTCCCTACGAGCAGTACTTC; CDR3: CASSPRTSGGAFPYEQYF
size: .; D: TRBD1; V: TRBV7-2; J: TRBJ2-1; DNA: TGTGCCAGCAGCTTAGCGGTAGCAGGGGGTGAGCAGTTCTTC; CDR3: CASSLAVAGGEQFF
size: .; D: .; V: TRBV5-6; J: TRBJ2-5; DNA: TGTGCCAGCAGCTTGGCCGGCAGCATGAGGGAGACCCAGTACTTC; CDR3: CASSLAGSMRETQYF
size: .; D: TRBD1; V: TRBV6-5; J: TRBJ2-7; DNA: TGTGCCAGCAGTTACAGGGGGCCCTTATACGAGCAGTACTTC; CDR3: CASSYRGPLYEQYF
size: .; D: .; V: TRBV7-9; J: TRBJ1-5; DNA: TGTGCCGGCACGCACGGGAATCAGCCCCAGCATTTT; CDR3: CAGTHGNQPQHF
size: .; D: TRBD1; V: TRBV5-1; J: TRBJ2-3; DNA: TGCGCCAGCAGCTTTACCGGGACAGGGCCAGATACGCAGTATTTT; CDR3: CASSFTGTGPDTQYF
size: .; D: TRBD1; V: TRBV15; J: TRBJ2-5; DNA: TGTGCCACCAGCAGAGGAGGACAGGGGAGGGAGACCCAGTACTTC; CDR3: CATSRGGQGRETQYF
size: .; D: .; V: TRBV20-1; J: TRBJ2-7; DNA: TGCAGTGCTCTAAGCATGTACGAGCAGTACTTC; CDR3: CSALSMYEQYF
size: .; D: TRBD2; V: TRBV7-3; J: TRBJ2-1; DNA: TGTGCCAGCAGACCCTACGGGGGGGATAGCTCCTACAATGAGCAGTTCTTC; CDR3: CASRPYGGDSSYNEQFF
size: .; D: .; V: TRBV11-2; J: TRBJ2-5; DNA: TGTGCCAGCAGCTTGGGACTCCAAGAGACCCAGTACTTC; CDR3: CASSLGLQETQYF
size: .; D: .; V: TRBV7-6; J: TRBJ2-5; DNA: TGTGCCAGCAGCTACAGGGAGCAGGTTGGAGAGACCCAGTACTTC; CDR3: CASSYREQVGETQYF
size: .; D: .; V: TRBV5-6; J: TRBJ1-1; DNA: TGTGCCAGCAGCTTGCTACAGGGTTTTTTCACTGAAGCTTTCTTT; CDR3: CASSLLQGFFTEAFF
size: .; D: .; V: TRBV7-2; J: TRBJ2-2; DNA: TGTGCCAGCAGGTTCACTAGTGATCCCGGGGAGCTGTTTTTT; CDR3: CASRFTSDPGELFF
size: .; D: .; V: TRBV28; J: TRBJ1-2; DNA: TGTGCCAGCAGTAACCTTCAGGGGAGAAACTATGGCTACACCTTC; CDR3: CASSNLQGRNYGYTF
size: .; D: TRBD1; V: TRBV7-8; J: TRBJ2-5; DNA: TGTGCCAGCAGCTCCATCGACAGGGAAGAGACCCAGTACTTC; CDR3: CASSSIDREETQYF
size: .; D: TRBD2; V: TRBV7-6; J: TRBJ2-1; DNA: TGTGCCAGCAGCCCTACGAGCGGGGGGGCAAGCTCCTACAATGAGCAGTTCTTC; CDR3: CASSPTSGGASSYNEQFF
size: .; D: TRBD2; V: TRBV9; J: TRBJ2-2; DNA: TGTGCCAGCGGCCGGGGTAGCGGGGGAGCGAACACCGGGGAGCTGTTTTTT; CDR3: CASGRGSGGANTGELFF
size: .; D: .; V: TRBV5-1; J: TRBJ2-1; DNA: TGCGCCAGCAGCTTGGAGCTAGCCCGCCTTAATGAGCAGCTCTTC; CDR3: CASSLELARLNEQLF
size: .; D: .; V: TRBV6-5; J: TRBJ1-5; DNA: TGTGCCAGCAGTTACAAAGGGGTCCCAAATCAGCCCCAGCATTTT; CDR3: CASSYKGVPNQPQHF
size: .; D: TRBD2; V: TRBV19; J: TRBJ2-5; DNA: TGTGCCAGTAGTAGCATGCTAGCGGGGGGGCCTCGGGACCAGTACTTC; CDR3: CASSSMLAGGPRDQYF
size: .; D: TRBD2; V: TRBV27; J: TRBJ2-1; DNA: TGTGCCAGCAGTTTATCGAACCTAGCGGGAGTATCCAATGAGCAGTTCTTC; CDR3: CASSLSNLAGVSNEQFF
size: .; D: .; V: TRBV6-6; J: TRBJ2-2; DNA: TGTGCCAGCAGTTACCCCAGCACCGGGGAGCTGTTTTTT; CDR3: CASSYPSTGELFF
size: once; D: .; V: TRBV14; J: TRBJ2-3; DNA: TGTGCCAGCAGCGTACCACCGGGAGATACGCAGTATTTT; CDR3: CASSVPPGDTQYF
size: .; D: .; V: TRBV9; J: TRBJ2-1; DNA: TGTGCCAGCAGCGTAGATCACTACAATGAGCAGTTCTTC; CDR3: CASSVDHYNEQFF
size: .; D: TRBD1; V: TRBV2; J: TRBJ2-1; DNA: TGTGCCAGCAGGAATGGACAGGGGTCCCTCAATGAGCAGTTCTTC; CDR3: CASRNGQGSLNEQFF
size: .; D: .; V: TRBV6-5; J: TRBJ1-1; DNA: TGTGCCAGCACCCCTTCTTGGGGGCACACTGAAGCTTTCTTT; CDR3: CASTPSWGHTEAFF
size: .; D: .; V: TRBV5-6; J: TRBJ1-6; DNA: TGTGCCAGCAGCTCCAGGGCCCTCCTTAATTCACCCCTCCACTTT; CDR3: CASSSRALLNSPLHF